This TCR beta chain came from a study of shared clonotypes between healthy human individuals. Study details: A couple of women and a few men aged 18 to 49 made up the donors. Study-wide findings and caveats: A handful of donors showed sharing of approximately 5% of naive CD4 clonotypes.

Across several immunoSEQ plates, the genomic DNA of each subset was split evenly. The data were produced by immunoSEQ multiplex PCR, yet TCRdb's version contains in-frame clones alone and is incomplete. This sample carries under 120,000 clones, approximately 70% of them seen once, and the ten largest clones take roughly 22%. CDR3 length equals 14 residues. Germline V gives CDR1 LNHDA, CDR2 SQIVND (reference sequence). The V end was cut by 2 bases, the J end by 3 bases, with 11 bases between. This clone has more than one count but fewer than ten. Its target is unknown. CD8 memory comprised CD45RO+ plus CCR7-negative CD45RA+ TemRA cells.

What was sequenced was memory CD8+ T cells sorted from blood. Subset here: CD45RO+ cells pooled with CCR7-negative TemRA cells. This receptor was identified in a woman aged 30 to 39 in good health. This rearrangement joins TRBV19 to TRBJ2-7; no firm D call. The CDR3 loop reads CASSINRPFYEQYF. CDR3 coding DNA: TGTGCCAGTAGTATAAATCGACCCTTCTACGAGCAGTACTTC.